This entry concerns a single T cell receptor (beta chain). This entry belongs to a study of OX40 agonist ivuxolimab in advanced cancers. V shed 5 bases and J shed 10 bases, with 11 bases lying between them. The length of the CDR3 is 12 residues. Germline CDR1 reads MNHEY; CDR2 reads SMNVEV (reference sequence). TCRdb keeps only in-frame clones here, not all; method: immunoSEQ multiplex PCR. The table has roughly 86,000 clones, about 94% seen once. The rearrangement uses TRBV27 and TRBJ2-2; no clear D gene. This specimen consisted of CD4+ or CD8+ T cells sorted from blood, obtained in a trial of the OX40 agonist ivuxolimab. The receptor was derived from an adult with an advanced solid tumor such as melanoma, head and neck, liver or kidney cancer. The CDR3 nucleotides are TGTGCCAGCAGTGCCCCGTTCGCGGAGCTGTTTTTT. It codes for CASSAPFAELFF.